A selection of T cell receptor beta chains follows, all from one sample in a study of vaccination and CD4 T cells after COVID-19. TCRdb itself ran the PCR reads through MiXCR, one entry per CDR3 protein. Of approximately 7,600 distinct CDR3 sequences listed, less than 85% were seen once; the top ten hold approximately 15%. Their specific antigens are unknown. The sequencing sample was made of CD4+ T cells from blood, cultured in vitro. Every receptor here comes from a human donor who had recovered from COVID-19. Each CDR3 is given with its conserved first and last residue. D genes are given only for firm matches. Expanded clones get a size class; other rows say once, few or many, or leave the size out.

>large|TRBV20-1|TRBD2|TRBJ2-3
CSARDFRSFGREEGTDTQYF
TGCAGTGCTAGAGATTTTAGGTCTTTCGGGCGGGAGGAGGGCACAGATACGCAGTATTTT
>.|TRBV27|.|TRBJ2-7
CASSLFGDYEQYF
TGTGCCAGCAGTTTATTCGGAGACTACGAGCAGTACTTC
>.|TRBV7-8|.|TRBJ1-5
CASSERRPEVRQPQHF
TGTGCCAGCAGCGAGCGACGACCGGAGGTACGGCAGCCCCAGCATTTT
>.|TRBV28|.|TRBJ2-7
CASSVTRGTAFSYEQYF
TGTGCCAGCAGTGTTACACGCGGGACAGCCTTCTCCTACGAGCAGTACTTC
>few|TRBV7-9|TRBD1|TRBJ1-4
CASSLVSTGQAF
TGTGCCAGCAGCTTAGTGTCCACGGGACAGGCTTTT
>.|TRBV7-2|.|TRBJ2-7
CASSLWEYEQYF
TGTGCCAGCAGCTTATGGGAGTACGAGCAGTACTTC
>.|TRBV30|.|TRBJ1-2
CAWSENRYGYTF
TGTGCCTGGAGTGAGAACCGCTATGGCTACACCTTC
>.|TRBV9|TRBD2|TRBJ2-1
CASSELTSGPYNEQFF
TGTGCCAGCAGCGAGCTAACTAGCGGGCCCTACAATGAGCAGTTCTTC
>few|TRBV6-1|TRBD2|TRBJ2-3
CASSISGRATDTQYF
TGTGCCAGCAGTATTAGCGGGAGGGCCACAGATACGCAGTATTTT
>few|TRBV6-1|.|TRBJ2-7
CASRAGVVYF
TGTGCCAGCAGGGCAGGAGTGGTGTACTTC
>.|TRBV4-2|.|TRBJ1-2
CASRRSSQGYTF
TGTGCCAGCCGCCGCTCCTCCCAGGGCTACACCTTC
>.|TRBV20-1|.|TRBJ1-2
CSASAAVNYGYTF
TGCAGTGCTAGCGCGGCAGTCAACTATGGCTACACCTTC
>large|TRBV24-1|.|TRBJ1-2
CATSDPRHVLGYTF
TGTGCCACCAGTGATCCTAGACACGTCCTTGGCTACACCTTC
>.|TRBV9|.|TRBJ2-2
CASSGGGQGNTGELFF
TGTGCCAGCAGCGGGGGCGGACAAGGGAACACCGGGGAGCTGTTTTTT
>.|TRBV7-3|.|TRBJ2-2
CASSIGWTGELFF
TGTGCCAGCAGCATCGGGTGGACCGGGGAGCTGTTTTTT
>few|TRBV7-8|TRBD1|TRBJ1-1
CASSPTGAGGEAFF
TGTGCCAGCAGCCCTACAGGGGCCGGAGGTGAAGCTTTCTTT
>.|TRBV24-1|TRBD2|TRBJ2-3
CATSDPLAGATDTQYF
TGTGCCACCAGCGACCCCTTAGCGGGAGCCACAGATACGCAGTATTTT
>.|TRBV15|TRBD1|TRBJ2-2
CATRRAGGNTGELFF
TGTGCCACCCGACGGGCAGGGGGGAACACCGGGGAGCTGTTTTTT
>.|TRBV7-6|TRBD1|TRBJ1-5
CASSPGTDQPQHF
TGTGCCAGCAGCCCGGGGACAGATCAGCCCCAGCATTTT
>few|TRBV29-1|.|TRBJ1-2
CSVAGRREGGYTF
TGCAGCGTAGCGGGACGGCGAGAGGGGGGCTACACCTTC
>.|TRBV20-1|.|TRBJ1-5
CSARGINQPQHF
TGCAGTGCTAGAGGGATCAATCAGCCCCAGCATTTT
>.|TRBV27|.|TRBJ1-5
CASSLSLGGQPQHF
TGTGCCAGCAGTTTATCTCTAGGGGGTCAGCCCCAGCATTTT
>once|TRBV6-1|.|TRBJ2-6
CASRVDSVSRANVLTF
TGTGCCAGCAGAGTGGACAGTGTTTCGCGGGCCAACGTCCTGACTTTC
>.|TRBV7-7|.|TRBJ2-5
CASSPQLGVGTQYF
TGTGCCAGCAGCCCCCAACTTGGGGTAGGGACCCAGTACTTC
>.|TRBV9|.|TRBJ1-5
CASGGPYSNQPQHF
TGTGCCTCGGGGGGTCCCTATAGCAATCAGCCCCAGCATTTT
>.|TRBV20-1|.|TRBJ1-6
CSARLAGNSPLHF
TGCAGTGCTAGACTGGCGGGAAATTCACCCCTCCACTTT
>.|TRBV20-1|TRBD2|TRBJ2-7
CSASGTSSTTESYEQYF
TGCAGTGCTTCCGGGACTAGCTCCACAACGGAATCCTACGAGCAGTACTTC
>.|TRBV20-1|TRBD1|TRBJ2-1
CSARVPGQDPEQFF
TGCAGTGCCAGGGTCCCGGGACAGGATCCTGAGCAGTTCTTC